The 4 T cell receptor beta chains below all came from one sample that was sequenced in a study of blood T cell repertoires in COVID-19. Assay: immunoSEQ multiplex PCR; the TCRdb copy retains only in-frame clones and omits some. The sample lists hundreds of thousands of clones, roughly 90% occurring once. What was sequenced was PBMCs or T cells enriched from blood (not recorded which). These receptor sequences come from a man aged 55 to 70 who had recovered from COVID-19.

This chain connects TRBV10-3 to TRBJ2-1; TRBD1 agrees at 10 bases. The CDR3 loop spans 14 amino acids. V trimming: 4 bases; J trimming: 10 bases; junction bases outside the gene matches: 7. In germline, CDR1 is ENHRY, CDR2 SYGVKD. For the CDR3, the DNA is TGTGCCATCAGTGTGGGACAGGGGAAGGTGGAGCAGTTCTTC. Its translation: CAISVGQGKVEQFF.

V is TRBV27 and J is TRBJ2-1, with TRBD2 matching 10 bases. The CDR3 totals 16 residues. CDR1 is MNHEY and CDR2 is SMNVEV in the germline V gene (reference sequence). V was clipped by 1 base and J by 3 bases; unmatched bases: 3. The CDR3 nucleotides are TGTGCCAGCAGTTTATTCGGGACTAGCGACTACAATGAGCAGTTCTTC. As protein: CASSLFGTSDYNEQFF.

This clone showed up just once. The chain couples TRBV11-3 to TRBJ2-7, with 8 bases fitting TRBD2. The CDR3 contains 14 residues. V lost 5 bases to trimming and J lost 0 bases; unmatched junction nucleotides: 3. Germline-derived CDR1 and CDR2 are SGHNT and YENEEA. CDR3 in amino acids: CASSRGGSSYEQYF. The CDR3 DNA is TGTGCCAGCAGCCGGGGGGGGAGCTCCTACGAGCAGTACTTC.

The rearrangement uses TRBV23-1 and TRBJ2-6, with a weak D call TRBD1 (5 bases). TRBV23-1 is annotated as an ORF whose role is uncertain. The CDR3 has 20 residues. Trimming shortened V by 2 bases and J by 3 bases, and 23 bases separated the two germline ends. The CDR3 coding sequence is TGCGCCAGCAGTCAAAGGCTTCAAAACGAGACAGTTGATGGGGCCAACGTCCTGACTTTC. It encodes CASSQRLQNETVDGANVLTF.